Shown below are 5 T cell receptor beta chains from a single sample sequenced in a study of T cell responses to AZD1222 COVID-19 vaccine. Assay: immunoSEQ multiplex PCR; the TCRdb copy retains only in-frame clones and omits some. The data show about 150,000 clones, 91% seen once. This material consisted of peripheral blood, taken 28 days after the second AZD1222 dose. These receptors all stem from an adult who received the AZD1222 COVID-19 vaccine.

V usage is TRBV12-5 and J usage is TRBJ2-5; 9 nucleotides agree with TRBD2. The CDR3 has 15 amino acids. Germline V CDR1 and CDR2: LGHNT, FRNRAP. J gave up 4 bases and V 0 bases, and 3 bases lay outside the gene matches. The DNA for the CDR3 is TGTGCTAGTGGTTTGGTATTAGCGGGAGTAGAGACCCAGTACTTC. The encoded protein is CASGLVLAGVETQYF.

The chain has TRBV6-2 or TRBV6-3 and TRBJ1-5; no firm D call. This CDR3 is built from 19 residues. Trimming removed 2 bases at V and 1 base at J, with 21 bases between. Germline V lookup: CDR1 MNHEY, CDR2 SVGEGT. The CDR3 sequence: CASSYVRSRDILSNQPQHF. The CDR3 DNA reads TGTGCCAGCAGTTACGTTAGGTCGAGGGATATATTGAGCAATCAGCCCCAGCATTTT.

This chain links TRBV18 with TRBJ2-7, with D possibly being TRBD1 (6 bases). CDR1 is KGHSH, CDR2 LQKENI, per germline. The CDR3 loop spans 15 amino acids. V was shortened by 3 bases and J by 3 bases, with 15 bases between the two germline ends. The CDR3 reads CASSPFEDSNYEQYF. The CDR3 DNA is TGTGCCAGCTCACCGTTCGAGGACAGTAACTACGAGCAGTACTTC.

In its sample, this clone was seen once. The gene calls are TRBV15 and TRBJ1-1; D is possibly TRBD1 (5 bases). V was pared by 0 bases and J by 5 bases, with 13 bases between. This CDR3 has 15 residues. The germline V gene has CDR1 LNHNV and CDR2 YYDKDF (reference sequence). The CDR3 nucleotides are TGTGCCACCAGCAGAGATATGGCAGGGAATACTGAAGCTTTCTTT. Amino acids: CATSRDMAGNTEAFF. Looking up the rest from reference TRBV15 and TRBJ1-1 gives the full variable domain: DAMVIQNPRYQVTQFGKPVTLSCSQTLNHNVMYWYQQKSSQAPKLLFHYYDKDFNNEADTPDNFQSRRPNTSFCFLDIRSPGLGDTAMYLCATSRDMAGNTEAFFGQGTRLTVV.

The genes are TRBV27 and TRBJ2-1; TRBD2 matches at 12 bases. Looked up from germline, CDR1 is MNHEY and CDR2 is SMNVEV (reference sequence). The CDR3 contains 17 residues. Trimming removed 4 bases from V and 2 bases from J; junction bases left unmatched: 6. The CDR3 is CASSSGLAGWAYNEQFF. CDR3 coding DNA: TGTGCCAGCAGTTCCGGACTAGCGGGGTGGGCCTACAATGAGCAGTTCTTC.